This TCR beta chain was identified in a study of T cells in Graves' hyperthyroidism and ophthalmopathy. Study results and limitations: Blood shared most expanded thyroid clonotypes above 0.001. Stable hyperthyroidism and ophthalmopathy were separated using 13 V-J signatures.

As for this clonotype: The target antigen is unknown.

Regions amplified from RNA transcripts were the TCR beta CDR3 regions. The HTBI primer set served for first-round RT-PCR of the TCR CDR3. TCRdb reprocessed the multiplex PCR reads with MiXCR, giving one entry per CDR3 protein. The table lists over 650,000 distinct CDR3 sequences, 16% of them singletons. It was uncontrolled infection, other autoimmune disease, pregnancy or lactation that excluded patients. CDR1 is ENHRY, CDR2 SYGVKD, per germline. Trimming shortened V by 0 bases and J by 2 bases, and 10 bases separated the two germline ends. The CDR3 runs to 16 residues. This sequence was found in a man aged 18-30 years with Graves' hyperthyroidism. The genes are TRBV10-3 and TRBJ2-2; D call uncertain. Input material: blood. The CDR3 loop reads CAISESIGINTGELFF. CDR3 coding DNA: TGTGCCATCAGTGAGTCGATCGGAATTAACACCGGGGAGCTGTTTTTT.